This TCR beta chain was retrieved from a study of T-cell reconstitution after alpha-beta-depleted transplantation in children. The study, taken as a whole, reports: Alpha-beta T cells about two months after transplant reportedly derived from several hundred expanded graft clones. T cells produced anew were the main source of T-cell counts and diversity one year after transplant. Surviving recipient cells, namely T cells and thymic progenitors, were the source of high day-60 TCRbeta diversity in some patients.

This clonotype was counted at least ten times. The antigen remains unidentified. Germline CDR1 is MDHEN and CDR2 is SYDVKM. The CDR3 is made up of 13 amino acids. V was shortened by 4 bases and J by 5 bases, with 11 bases between the two germline ends. For TCRbeta, the library was prepared with unique molecular identifiers. MiXCR, applied by TCRdb to the PCR reads, yields one record per CDR3 protein. The sample holds approximately 190,000 distinct CDR3 sequences, 5.5% to 7% seen once. The origin of this receptor is a girl under three years old with combined immunodeficiency, due to receive a stem cell transplant. Sequenced here: PBMCs, sampled before TCRalphabeta/CD19-depleted stem cell transplant. V and J are TRBV28 and TRBJ1-1, with D uncertain. The CDR3 region is CASSSTGETEAFF. DNA of the CDR3: TGTGCCAGCAGTTCGACCGGGGAAACTGAAGCTTTCTTT.